These 24 T cell receptor beta chains originate from one sample sequenced in a study. Each CDR3 protein is one row after TCRdb ran MiXCR on the 5' RACE reads. The sample contains about 57,000 distinct CDR3 sequences, 26% of which appear only once. Cells sorted as Tregs were CD4+, CD25+ and CD127-/low. The sequenced material came from tumor-infiltrating Tregs sorted from the breast tumor. These receptors were taken from a female donor with breast cancer.

This clonotype was found many times. The genes are TRBV24-1 and TRBJ2-3; D is ambiguous. V was clipped by 5 bases and J by 2 bases, with 13 bases between them. Germline V CDR1 and CDR2: KGHDR, SFDVKD. The CDR3 spans 15 residues. The CDR3 nucleotides are TGTGCCACCAGTGGCCTCGACCCTGTCACAGATACGCAGTATTTT. It codes for CATSGLDPVTDTQYF.

V gene TRBV7-2 combines with J gene TRBJ2-7, with D tentatively TRBD1 (6 bases). V lost 2 bases and J lost 5, with 13 bases in between. CDR1 is SGHTA, CDR2 FQGNSA, per germline. The CDR3 totals 14 residues. The CDR3 region is CASSLLGGLDEQYF. For the CDR3, the DNA is TGTGCCAGCAGCTTACTTGGGGGCCTCGACGAGCAGTACTTC.

The sample holds a few counts of this clonotype. The chain joins TRBV28 to TRBJ2-2, with D possibly TRBD1 on 8 matching bases. V lost 6 bases to trimming and J lost 5 bases, with 16 bases between them. CDR3 length: 15 amino acids. The germline CDR1 and CDR2 sequences are MDHEN and SYDVKM. The CDR3 sequence is CASSSTGGGTGELFF. The CDR3 DNA is TGTGCCAGCAGCTCCACAGGGGGAGGGACCGGGGAGCTGTTTTTT.

The chain has TRBV10-1 and TRBJ1-2, with TRBD1 identical over 11 bases. Germline V gives CDR1 WNHNN, CDR2 SYGVQD (reference sequence). This CDR3 has 15 amino acids. Trimming at V came to 7 bases and at J to 4 bases, leaving 8 bases not matched to a gene. The chain's CDR3 is CASKDRGQELYGYTF. CDR3 coding DNA: TGCGCCAGCAAGGACAGGGGGCAGGAGCTCTATGGCTACACCTTC.

The chain carries TRBV19 and TRBJ2-3; 8 bases agree with TRBD2. The V gene's germline CDR1 is LNHDA and CDR2 SQIVND (reference sequence). CDR3 size: 16 residues. J lost 0 bases, V lost 6 bases, and 8 bases had no gene match. The CDR3 sequence is CASRPREGRSTDTQYF. CDR3 in DNA: TGTGCCAGTAGACCACGGGAGGGCCGGAGCACAGATACGCAGTATTTT.

The V and J genes are TRBV7-2 and TRBJ2-7; perhaps TRBD2 as D (6 bases). Germline V gene data show CDR1 as SGHTA and CDR2 as FQGNSA. The CDR3 is made up of 14 amino acids. The V gene lost 1 base and the J gene lost 4 bases, with 11 bases spanning the gap. The CDR3 sequence: CASSLVHGRYEQYF. DNA for the CDR3: TGTGCCAGCAGCTTAGTGCACGGGAGATACGAGCAGTACTTC.

With regard to this clonotype: It may be a read error: a sequence one base away is much more abundant. The chain combines TRBV7-3 with TRBJ2-1; 10 bases fit TRBD2. CDR3 size: 14 residues. CDR1 SGHTA and CDR2 FQGTGA come from the germline V gene. The CDR3 bases are TGTACCAGCAGCCCTAGCGGGAGCGGTGGTGAGCAGTTCTTC. Translating it yields CTSSPSGSGGEQFF.

The table lists this clonotype with a few counts. V gene TRBV20-1 combines with J gene TRBJ2-7, with D maybe TRBD1 (5 bases). The V end lost 0 bases, the J end lost 2 bases, and 14 bases lay between the germline ends. Germline V gene data show CDR1 as DFQATT and CDR2 as SNEGSKA (reference sequence). CDR3 length: 15 residues. In DNA form, the CDR3 reads TGCAGTGCTAGAGATCGGCTCAAGGGGACCTACGAGCAGTACTTC. Amino acid sequence: CSARDRLKGTYEQYF.

The chain uses TRBV20-1 and TRBJ1-1; no reliable D call. Germline values: CDR1 DFQATT, CDR2 SNEGSKA (reference sequence). This CDR3 contains 11 residues. V dropped 7 bases and J dropped 1 base, with 7 bases sitting between them. The CDR3 sequence: CSVARNTEAFF. DNA of the CDR3: TGCAGTGTAGCTCGGAACACTGAAGCTTTCTTT.

This clonotype was detected only a few times. This chain links TRBV18 with TRBJ1-6, with TRBD1 identical over 8 bases. This CDR3 is 16 amino acids long. The V gene's germline CDR1 is KGHSH and CDR2 LQKENI. V was clipped by 4 bases and J by 3 bases; unmatched bases: 5. The CDR3 coding sequence is TGTGCCAGCTCACAGCTGGACAGGGTCTATAATTCACCCCTCCACTTT. As protein: CASSQLDRVYNSPLHF.

This clonotype was counted only a few times. J is TRBJ2-3 and V is TRBV20-1, with 13 bases lining up with TRBD2. Germline lookup yields CDR1 DFQATT and CDR2 SNEGSKA (reference sequence). This CDR3 is 18 amino acids long. After removal of 3 bases from V and 5 bases from J, the junction contained 14 bases not matched to a gene. The CDR3 sequence is CSASGFGTSGRAGDTQYF. The CDR3 nucleotides are TGCAGTGCTAGCGGCTTCGGTACTAGCGGGAGGGCCGGAGATACGCAGTATTTT.

This clonotype came up a few times. The gene calls are TRBV30 and TRBJ2-6, with D perhaps TRBD1 (5 bases). V lost 3 bases and J lost 0, with 9 bases in between. From germline, CDR1 is GTSNPN and CDR2 SVGIG (reference sequence). The CDR3 spans 15 residues. The CDR3 sequence is CAWSQGGSGANVLTF. The CDR3 DNA reads as TGTGCCTGGAGCCAGGGCGGCTCTGGGGCCAACGTCCTGACTTTC.

This clonotype was counted a few times. The V call is TRBV12-3 or TRBV12-4, the J call TRBJ1-1, with 7 bases aligning to TRBD1. The CDR3 is 14 amino acids. V lost 6 bases to trimming and J lost 1 base; unmatched junction nucleotides: 5. Here the CDR3 reads CASRGGQRNTEAFF. CDR3 DNA: TGTGCCAGCAGGGGGGGACAGCGGAACACTGAAGCTTTCTTT.

The gene calls are TRBV20-1 and TRBJ1-4; 7 bases match TRBD1. This CDR3 comprises 14 residues. J lost 7 bases, V lost 1 base, and 6 bases had no gene match. Per the germline V gene, CDR1 is DFQATT and CDR2 is SNEGSKA (reference sequence). The CDR3 DNA reads as TGCAGTGCTAGAGGAGACAGGGAGGGTGAAAAACTGTTTTTT. This sequence encodes CSARGDREGEKLFF.

This clonotype was counted a few times. The chain links TRBV7-2 to TRBJ2-5, with D possibly being TRBD2 (6 bases). Trimming shortened V by 0 bases and J by 3 bases, and 11 bases separated the two germline ends. The germline V gene encodes CDR1 SGHTA and CDR2 FQGNSA. CDR3 length: 15 amino acids. Here the CDR3 reads CASSLAKQREETQYF. The CDR3 bases are TGTGCCAGCAGCTTAGCCAAACAGCGGGAAGAGACCCAGTACTTC.

This clonotype was counted ten times or more. The CDR3: CASSLIKGEGVYEQYF. The DNA for the CDR3 is TGTGCCAGCAGCCTTATCAAGGGGGAGGGAGTCTACGAGCAGTACTTC. The chain uses TRBV6-1 and TRBJ2-7, with a weak D call TRBD2 (7 bases). CDR1 is MNHNS, CDR2 SASEGT, per germline. CDR3 length equals 16 residues. Deletions cut 6 bases from V and 3 bases from J, with 21 bases between.

This clonotype has just a few counts. The CDR3 is CASSQESGFDQPQHF. The CDR3 DNA reads as TGTGCCAGCAGCCAAGAGTCTGGGTTTGATCAGCCCCAGCATTTT. The chain carries TRBV4-2 and TRBJ1-5; D is unresolved. Germline loops: CDR1 LGHNA, CDR2 YNFKEQ. Trimming pared 0 bases from V and 5 bases from J, leaving 11 bases between. CDR3 size: 15 residues.

This clonotype was counted a single time. A junction boundary mismatches the germline segment, possibly from a read error. This sequence joins TRBV10-3 and TRBJ2-1; 7 nucleotides align to TRBD2. The germline CDR1 and CDR2 sequences are ENHRY and SYGVKD. The CDR3 consists of 14 residues. In DNA form, the CDR3 reads TGTACCATCAGGAGGACTAGGAGGGACAATGAGCAGTTCTTC. This codes for CTIRRTRRDNEQFF.

The chain has TRBV30 and TRBJ2-6; D is perhaps TRBD2 (7 bases). With 4 bases removed from V and 2 bases from J, the gap between germline ends came to 18 bases. CDR3 size: 17 residues. CDR1 GTSNPN and CDR2 SVGIG come from the germline V gene (reference sequence). DNA of the CDR3: TGTGCCTGGAAAGTGCGGGGGACATGGGCTGGGGCCAACGTCCTGACTTTC. Protein: CAWKVRGTWAGANVLTF.

This clonotype was counted at least ten times. V and J are TRBV9 and TRBJ1-6; 9 positions agree with TRBD1. J gave up 7 bases and V 4 bases, and 9 bases lay outside the gene matches. Germline values: CDR1 SGDLS, CDR2 YYNGEE. The CDR3 extends over 16 amino acids. As DNA, the CDR3 is TGTGCCAGCAGCATTGGACAGGGGTTGTTGAATTCACCCCTCCACTTT. This translates into CASSIGQGLLNSPLHF.

The chain recombines TRBV29-1 with TRBJ2-7; the match to TRBD2 covers 13 bases. The CDR3 length is 14 residues. The trim removed 6 bases at V and 5 bases at J, leaving 7 bases unmatched. Per germline, CDR1 SQVTM and CDR2 ANQGSEA. CDR3 DNA sequence: TGCAGCGTCAGGGGACTAGCGGGACCAGACGAGCAGTACTTC. Residues: CSVRGLAGPDEQYF.

The chain recombines TRBV7-9 with TRBJ1-1, with D unclear. The V end lost 5 bases, the J end lost 7 bases, and 11 bases lay between the germline ends. Germline V gene data show CDR1 as SEHNR and CDR2 as FQNEAQ (reference sequence). This CDR3 is built from 12 residues. CDR3 region: CASSRERVEAFF. The CDR3 region has the DNA TGTGCCAGCAGCCGGGAGAGGGTTGAAGCTTTCTTT.

There are many counts of this clonotype. The CDR3 sequence: CASSVGPGQGGGNTIYF. CDR3 nucleotide sequence: TGTGCCAGCAGCGTCGGACCCGGACAGGGCGGTGGAAACACCATATATTTT. V is TRBV7-6 and J is TRBJ1-3; 8 nucleotides match TRBD1. J gave up 3 bases and V 5 bases, and 12 bases lay outside the gene matches. The CDR3 runs 17 residues. Germline loops: CDR1 SGHVS, CDR2 FNYEAQ.

This clonotype has ten or more counts. The gene calls are TRBV5-1 and TRBJ2-7, with D perhaps matching TRBD2 (6 bases). The germline V gene encodes CDR1 SGHRS and CDR2 YFSETQ. The ends were cut back, 4 bases at V and 3 bases at J, with 11 bases in the middle. The CDR3 covers 13 residues. CDR3 nucleotides: TGCGCCAGCAGCGCGACTAGTAACTACGAGCAGTACTTC. This translates into CASSATSNYEQYF.